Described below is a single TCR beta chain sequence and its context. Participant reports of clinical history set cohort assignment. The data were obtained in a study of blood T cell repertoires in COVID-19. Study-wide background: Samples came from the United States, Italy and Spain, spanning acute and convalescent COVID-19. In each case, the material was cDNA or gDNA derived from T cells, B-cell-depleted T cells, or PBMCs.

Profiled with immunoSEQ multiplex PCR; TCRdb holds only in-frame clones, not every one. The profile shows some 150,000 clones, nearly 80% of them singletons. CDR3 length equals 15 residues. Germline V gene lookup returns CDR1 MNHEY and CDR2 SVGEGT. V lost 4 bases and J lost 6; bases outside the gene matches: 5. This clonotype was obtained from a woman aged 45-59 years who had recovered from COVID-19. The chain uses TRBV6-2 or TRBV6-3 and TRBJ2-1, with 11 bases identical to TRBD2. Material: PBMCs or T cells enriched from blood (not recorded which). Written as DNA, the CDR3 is TGTGCCAGCAGTTCTAGCGGGGGGCTCCCCAATGAGCAGTTCTTC. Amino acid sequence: CASSSSGGLPNEQFF.